This passage covers 17 T cell receptor beta chains from one sample sequenced in a study of blood T cell repertoires in COVID-19. Here immunoSEQ multiplex PCR was the method, and the copy in TCRdb shows in-frame clones only, minus some. Of about 100,000 clones in the sample, roughly 85% were seen once. The sample consisted of peripheral blood. Receptor source: a woman aged 65 to 85 with acute or convalescent COVID-19.

The rearrangement joins TRBV10-3 to TRBJ2-2; 9 nucleotides match TRBD2. Losses at the gene ends were 9 bases for V and 1 base for J; bases not matched to a gene: 9. This CDR3 has 16 amino acids. The germline gives CDR1 ENHRY, CDR2 SYGVKD. CDR3 coding DNA: TGTGCCATTACAGCGGGGGGAACTTTGAACACCGGGGAGCTGTTTTTT. It specifies CAITAGGTLNTGELFF.

The chain recombines TRBV4-1 with TRBJ2-3, with 9 bases matching TRBD1. The CDR3 is 15 residues long. Unmatched junction bases numbered 4, after V lost 4 bases and J lost 2 bases. CDR1 is MGHRA, CDR2 YSYEKL, per germline. DNA of the CDR3: TGCGCCAGCAGCCGCGGACAGGGGCACACAGATACGCAGTATTTT. This sequence encodes CASSRGQGHTDTQYF.

V is TRBV3-1 (or the pseudogene TRBV3-2) and J is TRBJ1-5; 7 bases align to TRBD1. Germline trimming cut 1 base from V and 3 bases from J; bases unmatched to any gene: 12. This CDR3 has 18 residues. Germline V gene sequence: CDR1 LGHDT, CDR2 YNNKEL (reference sequence). CDR3 sequence reads: CASSQGLGQFDDNQPQHF. CDR3 in DNA: TGTGCCAGCAGCCAAGGACTGGGACAGTTTGATGACAATCAGCCCCAGCATTTT.

This sequence joins TRBV11-3 and TRBJ2-5, with TRBD2 as a possible D gene (7 bases). Germline loops: CDR1 SGHNT, CDR2 YENEEA. The CDR3 is 15 residues long. The V and J ends lost 3 bases and 5 bases respectively, with 16 bases between them. In nucleotides, the CDR3 is TGTGCCAGCAGCTTGGGCGGGGGCGAAAGTGAGACCCAGTACTTC. Residues: CASSLGGGESETQYF.

The V gene is TRBV7-2, the J gene TRBJ2-7; maybe TRBD2 (5 bases). The CDR3 is 14 residues long. Germline values: CDR1 SGHTA, CDR2 FQGNSA. V lost 1 base to trimming and J lost 4 bases, with 11 bases between them. The CDR3 DNA reads as TGTGCCAGCAGCTTAGGTAGAGGGAATTACGAGCAGTACGTC. It translates to CASSLGRGNYEQYV.

V usage is TRBV7-2 and J usage is TRBJ1-2; 12 positions agree with TRBD1. The germline gives CDR1 SGHTA, CDR2 FQGNSA. Trimming removed 5 bases from V and 1 base from J; junction bases left unmatched: 5. This CDR3 comprises 16 residues. CDR3 loop: CASSPGTGGHNYGYTF. In nucleotides, the CDR3 is TGTGCCAGCAGCCCCGGGACAGGGGGCCATAACTATGGCTACACCTTC. The full variable domain, with the rest looked up from reference TRBV7-2 and TRBJ1-2, is GAGVSQSPSNKVTEKGKDVELRCDPISGHTALYWYRQSLGQGLEFLIYFQGNSAPDKSGLPSDRFSAERTGGSVSTLTIQRTQQEDSAVYLCASSPGTGGHNYGYTFGSGTRLTVV.

The gene calls are TRBV6-4 and TRBJ1-1, with TRBD1 identical over 7 bases. The germline V gene encodes CDR1 MRHNA and CDR2 SNTAGT. CDR3 length: 13 amino acids. The trim removed 8 bases at V and 7 bases at J, leaving 10 bases unmatched. The CDR3: CASRESGTVEAFF. The CDR3 DNA reads as TGTGCCAGCCGAGAGTCTGGGACAGTTGAAGCTTTCTTT.

The sample holds many counts of this clone. This chain links TRBV7-9 with TRBJ1-2; D perhaps matches TRBD1 (5 bases). V was clipped by 2 bases and J by 8 bases, with 12 bases between them. Germline values: CDR1 SEHNR, CDR2 FQNEAQ (reference sequence). The CDR3 length is 13 residues. CDR3: CASSLRGSMGYTF. CDR3 coding DNA: TGTGCCAGCAGCTTACGGGGGTCTATGGGCTACACCTTC.

The chain uses TRBV6-6 and TRBJ2-1; D gene uncertain. The CDR3 is made up of 15 amino acids. V dropped 6 bases and J dropped 0 bases, with 12 bases sitting between them. CDR1 and CDR2 (germline): MNHNY, SVGAGI (reference sequence). CDR3 sequence: CASSPDRSSYNEQFF. The DNA of the CDR3 is TGTGCCAGCAGCCCCGATAGGAGCTCCTACAATGAGCAGTTCTTC.

V usage is TRBV9 and J usage is TRBJ2-1; TRBD2 agrees at 8 bases. The CDR3 is 16 amino acids. V lost 0 bases, J lost 8 bases, and 10 bases stayed unmatched. Germline assignment: CDR1 SGDLS and CDR2 YYNGEE. The CDR3 nucleotides are TGTGCCAGCAGCGTAGCGGTCGGGACTAGTGTCTATGAGCAGTTCTTC. Protein: CASSVAVGTSVYEQFF. The full variable domain, its missing parts supplied by reference TRBV9 and TRBJ2-1, is DSGVTQTPKHLITATGQRVTLRCSPRSGDLSVYWYQQSLDQGLQFLIQYYNGEERAKGNILERFSAQQFPDLHSELNLSSLELGDSALYFCASSVAVGTSVYEQFFGPGTRLTVL.

The V and J genes are TRBV10-3 and TRBJ2-5; 9 bases fit TRBD2. The CDR3 runs to 20 residues. The V gene's germline CDR1 is ENHRY and CDR2 SYGVKD. V dropped 8 bases and J dropped 5; count of bases not matched to a gene: 27. The chain's CDR3 is CAISPTTGGGAFRSSETQYF. CDR3 coding DNA: TGTGCCATCTCCCCTACTACCGGCGGGGGGGCCTTTCGATCTTCGGAGACCCAGTACTTC.

The chain uses TRBV4-2 and TRBJ2-7; 8 nucleotides match TRBD1. Germline CDR1 LGHNA, CDR2 YNFKEQ. With V trimmed by 4 bases and J by 2 bases, 4 bases remained unmatched. CDR3 length: 14 amino acids. Written as DNA, the CDR3 is TGTGCCAGCAGCCTTGGGACAGGAACCTACGAGCAGTACTTC. The encoded protein is CASSLGTGTYEQYF.

The chain is built from TRBV5-4 and TRBJ2-3; 10 nucleotides agree with TRBD2. Germline lookup yields CDR1 SGHNT and CDR2 YYREEE (reference sequence). J was trimmed by 5 bases and V by 4 bases; bases with no gene match: 1. CDR3 length equals 13 residues. In DNA, the CDR3 is TGTGCCAGCAGCGGACTAGCGGTAGATACGCAGTATTTT. It yields the protein CASSGLAVDTQYF.

This chain links TRBV6-5 with TRBJ1-2, with D perhaps matching TRBD1 (5 bases). CDR3 length: 13 amino acids. Germline CDR1 and CDR2: MNHEY and SVGAGI. Trimming stripped 8 bases from V and 7 bases from J, with 17 bases between. DNA of the CDR3: TGTGCCAGCGGGCCCCAGGGAATAAGTGGCTACACCTTC. Amino acid sequence: CASGPQGISGYTF.

The rearrangement joins TRBV19 to TRBJ1-6; TRBD1 is a possible D gene (6 bases). Germline assignment: CDR1 LNHDA and CDR2 SQIVND (reference sequence). This CDR3 is 13 amino acids long. V gave up 6 bases and J gave up 10 bases, with 13 bases separating them. The CDR3 loop reads CASRWGRGSPLHF. The DNA of the CDR3 is TGTGCCAGTAGGTGGGGGCGCGGGTCACCCCTCCACTTT.

This clone was recorded many times. The sample has other DNA sequences that encode this CDR3 too. The chain combines TRBV28 with TRBJ1-2; a weak D match, TRBD1 (6 bases). Trimming removed 6 bases from V and 7 bases from J, with 21 bases in between. CDR1 MDHEN and CDR2 SYDVKM come from the germline V gene. This CDR3 contains 15 residues. DNA for the CDR3: TGTGCCAGCAGATATGATTCCGGGGGGCGGGGTGGCTACACCTTC. It translates to CASRYDSGGRGGYTF.

The chain employs TRBV30 and TRBJ1-3; D gene uncertain. The germline V gene encodes CDR1 GTSNPN and CDR2 SVGIG (reference sequence). This CDR3 is built from 16 residues. The V end lost 2 bases, the J end lost 0 bases, and 14 bases lay between the germline ends. The CDR3 nucleotides are TGTGCCTGGAGTTGGCAGGCGCCGAGCTCTGGAAACACCATATATTTT. The encoded protein is CAWSWQAPSSGNTIYF. Using reference TRBV30 and TRBJ1-3 for the parts outside the CDR3, the full variable domain is SQTIHQWPATLVQPVGSPLSLECTVEGTSNPNLYWYRQAAGRGLQLLFYSVGIGQISSEVPQNLSASRPQDRQFILSSKKLLLSDSGFYLCAWSWQAPSSGNTIYFGEGSWLTVV.